The 31 T cell receptor beta chains presented below share a single source sample, sequenced in a study of cytomegalovirus exposure and HLA in healthy donors (dated by TCRdb to about 2017). Library preparation was by the immunoSEQ multiplex PCR assay. The multiplex PCR relied on a mix of 60 forward primers for TCR Vbeta segments and 13 reverse primers for TCR Jbeta segments. The clones in this table, taken by TCRdb from immuneACCESS, are in-frame only. Not every clone is retained; where verified, under half of the shortfall comes from an unresolved V gene, and the cause of the rest is unknown. The sample contains 110,000 to 150,000 clones, around 75% of them found a single time. Clones ranked in the top ten supply around 1.6% of the sample. Sequenced input: PBMCs. The receptors shown here come from a woman aged 30 to 39 in good health and CMV-seronegative.

The CDR3 coding sequence is TGTGCCACCCATGGACTAGCGGATTCAACCGGGGAGCTGTTTTTT. Amino acid sequence: CATHGLADSTGELFF. J is TRBJ2-2 and V is TRBV10-3; 10 nucleotides align to TRBD2. J was trimmed by 5 bases and V by 10 bases; bases with no gene match: 10. Germline values: CDR1 ENHRY, CDR2 SYGVKD. This CDR3 is built from 15 residues.

The J gene is TRBJ1-2, the V gene TRBV6-5; D is ambiguous. Germline V gene lookup returns CDR1 MNHEY and CDR2 SVGAGI. This CDR3 spans 12 amino acids. V was shortened by 0 bases and J by 6 bases, with 5 bases between the two germline ends. CDR3 DNA sequence: TGTGCCAGCAGTTACTCCCAGGATGGCTACACCTTC. Residues: CASSYSQDGYTF.

This rearrangement joins TRBV30 to TRBJ1-5; 7 bases match TRBD1. The V gene's germline CDR1 is GTSNPN and CDR2 SVGIG (reference sequence). The CDR3 spans 13 residues. Trimming at V came to 1 base and at J to 5 bases, leaving 2 bases not matched to a gene. This CDR3 reads CAWSGQGDQPQHF. For the CDR3, the DNA is TGTGCCTGGAGTGGGCAGGGGGATCAGCCCCAGCATTTT.

This chain joins TRBV9 and TRBJ2-1, with no clear D. The CDR3 is made up of 14 amino acids. CDR1 is SGDLS, CDR2 YYNGEE, per germline. V dropped 3 bases and J dropped 8 bases, with 15 bases sitting between them. The CDR3 protein is CASSAGLRKDEQFF. CDR3 bases: TGTGCCAGCAGCGCAGGCCTCAGAAAGGATGAGCAGTTCTTC.

The V and J genes are TRBV29-1 and TRBJ2-7; 8 bases agree with TRBD2. The V gene end was trimmed by 6 bases and the J gene end by 4 bases; junction bases not matched to a gene: 5. From germline, CDR1 is SQVTM and CDR2 ANQGSEA. The CDR3 has 12 amino acids. The CDR3: CSVGTSGYEQYF. The CDR3 DNA reads TGCAGCGTCGGGACTAGTGGGTACGAGCAGTACTTC.

This clone was counted between two and nine times. This chain links TRBV11-1 with TRBJ1-1; no reliable D call. V lost 3 bases, J lost 5 bases, and 10 bases lay in between. CDR1 and CDR2 from the germline V gene are SGHAT and FQDESV (reference sequence). The CDR3 is 13 residues long. CDR3 amino acids: CASSLRVWTEAFF. CDR3 bases: TGTGCCAGCAGCTTGAGGGTATGGACTGAAGCTTTCTTT.

J is TRBJ2-1 and V is TRBV7-3; 8 positions match TRBD2. V trimming: 8 bases; J trimming: 4 bases; junction bases outside the gene matches: 4. The CDR3 runs to 13 residues. Germline V gives CDR1 SGHTA, CDR2 FQGTGA. The CDR3 DNA reads TGTGCCAGCGGGGCGGGGGGATACAATGAGCAGTTCTTC. Protein product: CASGAGGYNEQFF.

This clone has just a few counts. V usage is TRBV2 and J usage is TRBJ2-1; D not resolved. Germline V gene sequence: CDR1 SNHLY, CDR2 FYNNEI. Trimming shortened V by 0 bases and J by 8 bases, and 8 bases separated the two germline ends. The CDR3 totals 13 residues. The CDR3 loop is CASSEALGDEQFF. CDR3 in DNA: TGTGCCAGCAGTGAAGCTTTGGGCGATGAGCAGTTCTTC.

Concerning this clone: An end of the junction differs from the germline gene, which may be a read error. The rearrangement joins TRBV5-4 to TRBJ2-4; 14 bases are shared with TRBD2. Germline CDR1 SGHNT, CDR2 YYREEE (reference sequence). The CDR3 extends over 14 amino acids. The CDR3 loop reads CASSYGTSGGVQCF. The DNA of the CDR3 is TGTGCCAGCAGCTACGGGACTAGCGGGGGTGTACAGTGTTTC.

A few counts support this clone. The chain recombines TRBV4-2 with TRBJ1-2; no clear D gene. Germline-derived CDR1 and CDR2 are LGHNA and YNFKEQ. V was cut by 0 bases and J by 9 bases, with 5 bases left in between. The CDR3 runs 11 residues. CDR3 in amino acids: CASSQDSSYTF. Here the CDR3 DNA reads TGTGCCAGCAGCCAAGATAGCAGCTACACCTTC.

The V call is TRBV28, the J call TRBJ1-4, with TRBD1 matching over 9 bases. J lost 10 bases, V lost 8 bases, and 5 bases had no gene match. The CDR3 loop spans 12 amino acids. Germline V gene sequence: CDR1 MDHEN, CDR2 SYDVKM. The CDR3 sequence is CASRTGEGKLFF. CDR3 in DNA: TGTGCCAGCCGGACAGGGGAAGGAAAACTGTTTTTT.

This clone was counted only a few times. The chain uses TRBV11-3 and TRBJ2-1, with a possible D match to TRBD2 (6 bases). The germline CDR1 and CDR2 sequences are SGHNT and YENEEA. CDR3 length equals 14 residues. Trimming removed 3 bases from V and 8 bases from J, with 14 bases in between. CDR3 loop: CASSFGGPGDEQFF. The CDR3 DNA follows: TGTGCCAGCAGCTTCGGTGGACCGGGGGATGAGCAGTTCTTC. The full variable domain, in which reference TRBV11-3 and TRBJ2-1 provide the parts outside the CDR3, is EAGVVQSPRYKIIEKKQPVAFWCNPISGHNTLYWYLQNLGQGPELLIRYENEEAVDDSQLPKDRFSAERLKGVDSTLKIQPAELGDSAVYLCASSFGGPGDEQFFGPGTRLTVL.

J is TRBJ2-5 and V is TRBV5-1; 8 bases agree with TRBD2. Trimming took 2 bases from V and 5 from J; bases not matched to a gene: 2. This CDR3 region has 13 residues. Germline V gives CDR1 SGHRS, CDR2 YFSETQ. The CDR3 region is CASSFSSGETQYF. DNA of the CDR3: TGCGCCAGCAGCTTTTCTAGCGGGGAGACCCAGTACTTC.

CDR3 loop: CASSFWGTGSEAFF. CDR3 nucleotides: TGTGCCAGCAGCTTCTGGGGGACAGGGTCTGAAGCTTTCTTT. The gene calls are TRBV11-1 and TRBJ1-1; 9 positions agree with TRBD1. CDR3 length: 14 residues. J lost 6 bases, V lost 3 bases, and 5 bases had no gene match. Germline CDR1 SGHAT, CDR2 FQDESV (reference sequence).

The chain carries TRBV10-3 and TRBJ1-1; TRBD1 agrees at 7 bases. V shed 3 bases, J shed 0 bases, and the junction held 7 bases outside the gene matches. CDR3 length: 16 amino acids. The germline gives CDR1 ENHRY, CDR2 SYGVKD. Here the CDR3 DNA reads TGTGCCATCAGTGAAAGGGACAGAAAAATGAACACTGAAGCTTTCTTT. Protein product: CAISERDRKMNTEAFF.

As to this clone: This sample also contains other DNA sequences that code for the same CDR3. V and J are TRBV7-9 and TRBJ2-6; the D is unclear. Germline lookup yields CDR1 SEHNR and CDR2 FQNEAQ (reference sequence). Trimming shortened V by 2 bases and J by 9 bases, and 8 bases separated the two germline ends. The CDR3 runs 13 residues. CDR3 coding DNA: TGTGCCAGCAGCTTACTTGCGGTCAACGTCCTGACTTTC. This gives the protein CASSLLAVNVLTF.

Points on this clone: Mismatch with germline at one junction end may stem from a read error. The rearrangement joins TRBV9 to TRBJ2-7; TRBD1 agrees at 7 bases. The CDR3 loop spans 16 amino acids. The germline V gene has CDR1 SGDLS and CDR2 YYNGEE. The CDR3 loop is CASSVGIGGSPYEQYF. The CDR3 nucleotides read TGTGCCAGTAGCGTAGGAATAGGGGGCAGCCCCTACGAGCAGTACTTC.

The chain has TRBV2 and TRBJ1-2; no firm D call. The V end lost 4 bases, the J end lost 8 bases, and 14 bases lay between the germline ends. The germline V gene encodes CDR1 SNHLY and CDR2 FYNNEI. The CDR3 is made up of 13 amino acids. The CDR3: CASSGNNEAGYTF. The CDR3 nucleotides read TGTGCCAGCAGTGGCAATAATGAGGCAGGCTACACCTTC.

The chain recombines TRBV5-1 with TRBJ2-3; possibly TRBD2 for D (6 bases). V was clipped by 0 bases and J by 0 bases, with 14 bases between them. Germline loops: CDR1 SGHRS, CDR2 YFSETQ. The CDR3 consists of 17 residues. CDR3 DNA: TGCGCCAGCAGCTTGGGGCGGGGCACCCAGAGCACAGATACGCAGTATTTT. Protein sequence: CASSLGRGTQSTDTQYF.

The chain couples TRBV6-6 to TRBJ1-2, with 7 positions matching TRBD1. This CDR3 spans 15 amino acids. J was trimmed by 0 bases and V by 6 bases; bases with no gene match: 7. CDR1 and CDR2 (germline): MNHNY, SVGAGI (reference sequence). The CDR3 here is CASSSSGTANYGYTF. CDR3 bases: TGTGCCAGCAGCTCGTCCGGGACAGCTAACTATGGCTACACCTTC.

The table lists this clone with a count of one. J is TRBJ1-3 and V is TRBV6-5, with no clear D. V lost 0 bases and J 0 bases, leaving 6 bases between the germline ends. The CDR3 sequence is 15 residues long. In germline, CDR1 is MNHEY, CDR2 SVGAGI. The CDR3 region is CASSYSESSGNTIYF. CDR3 nucleotide sequence: TGTGCCAGCAGTTACTCTGAGAGCTCTGGAAACACCATATATTTT.

The V gene is TRBV23-1, the J gene TRBJ2-1, with 9 bases that match TRBD1. TRBV23-1 is noted as an ORF with a role that remains uncertain. The CDR3 contains 14 residues. Germline trimming cut 8 bases from V and 4 bases from J; bases unmatched to any gene: 6. In DNA form, the CDR3 reads TGCGCCAGCTTCCGGGACAGGGTGTACAATGAGCAGTTCTTC. It codes for CASFRDRVYNEQFF.

CDR3 sequence reads: CASSLNRVHYNQPQHF. CDR3 sequence (DNA): TGTGCCAGCAGCCTAAACAGGGTTCACTACAATCAGCCCCAGCATTTT. The chain links TRBV14 to TRBJ1-5; the D gene is possibly TRBD1 (6 bases). The germline V and J ends were trimmed by 4 bases and 3 bases, with 16 bases remaining between them. The germline V gene encodes CDR1 SGHDN and CDR2 FVKESK. The length of the CDR3 is 16 residues.

There are a few counts of this clone. The V and J genes are TRBV4-1 and TRBJ1-5; TRBD1 might be the D (6 bases). Germline CDR1 reads MGHRA; CDR2 reads YSYEKL. The germline V and J ends were trimmed by 1 base and 1 base, with 8 bases remaining between them. This CDR3 is 15 amino acids long. CDR3 in DNA: TGCGCCAGCAGCCAAGGCCAGGGGAGCAATCAGCCCCAGCATTTT. As protein: CASSQGQGSNQPQHF.

V is TRBV6-1 and J is TRBJ2-3; 7 bases line up with TRBD2. V gave up 8 bases and J gave up 6 bases; unmatched junction bases: 11. Germline V CDR1 and CDR2: MNHNS, SASEGT. CDR3 length: 14 residues. The CDR3 sequence is CASCIGGSQDTQYF. As DNA, the CDR3 is TGTGCCAGCTGCATCGGCGGGAGCCAGGATACGCAGTATTTT.

The table lists this clone with a few counts. The V and J genes are TRBV7-3 and TRBJ2-1; TRBD1 might be the D (5 bases). This CDR3 contains 15 residues. The ends were cut back, 5 bases at V and 0 bases at J, with 11 bases in the middle. CDR1 and CDR2 from the germline V gene are SGHTA and FQGTGA. The CDR3 sequence is CASSPIDSSYNEQFF. The CDR3 DNA sequence: TGTGCCAGCAGCCCTATAGACAGCTCCTACAATGAGCAGTTCTTC.

Concerning this clone: Within the sample, other DNA sequences also encode this same CDR3. The chain uses TRBV19 and TRBJ2-3, with a weak D call TRBD2 (6 bases). Trimming removed 5 bases from V and 0 bases from J, with 9 bases in between. The CDR3 contains 14 residues. The germline V gene encodes CDR1 LNHDA and CDR2 SQIVND (reference sequence). In DNA form, the CDR3 reads TGTGCCAGTAGTCGCGGGGCTAGCACAGATACGCAGTATTTT. It translates to CASSRGASTDTQYF.

The chain employs TRBV29-1 and TRBJ1-2; tentative D call: TRBD1 (6 bases). The CDR3 contains 15 residues. Trimming pared 7 bases from V and 8 bases from J, leaving 26 bases between. The germline gives CDR1 SQVTM, CDR2 ANQGSEA. The CDR3: CSALTGTFTMAGYTF. The CDR3 DNA reads as TGCAGCGCCTTAACCGGGACATTCACTATGGCCGGCTACACCTTC.

V usage is TRBV4-1 and J usage is TRBJ2-7; 15 positions match TRBD2. The germline V gene has CDR1 MGHRA and CDR2 YSYEKL. V lost 1 base and J lost 5; bases outside the gene matches: 0. This CDR3 is 15 amino acids long. The CDR3 region is CASSQGTSGRDEQYF. The CDR3 bases are TGCGCCAGCAGCCAAGGGACTAGCGGGAGGGACGAGCAGTACTTC.

The rearrangement links TRBV5-6 to TRBJ2-7, with 10 bases matching TRBD1. CDR3 length: 16 residues. The germline CDR1 and CDR2 sequences are SGHDT and YYEEEE. V gave up 3 bases and J gave up 4 bases; unmatched junction bases: 10. This chain's CDR3 is CASSSPLDRGAYEQYF. The CDR3 DNA is TGTGCCAGCAGCTCGCCGTTGGACAGGGGGGCGTACGAGCAGTACTTC.

This chain connects TRBV29-1 to TRBJ1-4; 8 positions match TRBD1. Per the germline V gene, CDR1 is SQVTM and CDR2 is ANQGSEA. There are 14 residues in the CDR3. J was trimmed by 0 bases and V by 8 bases; bases with no gene match: 5. The CDR3: CSLQDRATNEKLFF. The CDR3 DNA reads TGCAGCCTCCAGGACAGGGCAACTAATGAAAAACTGTTTTTT.